The clone carrying this T cell receptor beta chain has only one observation. Genomic DNA acted as the template from which TCR beta VDJ combination and CDR3 sequence profiling were carried out. Using its own MiXCR run on the reads, TCRdb lists one record per CDR3 protein. The repertoire holds about 170,000 distinct CDR3 sequences, with around half as singletons. This CDR3 is 14 amino acids long. Germline V gene data show CDR1 as KGHDR and CDR2 as SFDVKD. V was clipped by 8 bases and J by 7 bases, with 16 bases between them. The data were obtained in a study of CD8+CD57+ T cells in acquired aplastic anemia. The authors sequenced patients whose flow cytometry had shown CD8+CD57+ cell expansion.

This chain links TRBV24-1 with TRBJ2-2; possibly TRBD1 for D (6 bases). Sequenced material: sorted CD4+, CD8+, or CD8+CD57+ T cells (not recorded which) from PBMCs. The TCR comes from a human donor with aplastic anemia. The CDR3 DNA sequence: TGTGCCACCACCCAGGGGACAATAAGCGGGGAGCTGTTTTTT. Its protein is CATTQGTISGELFF.